The sequence of this TCR beta chain was determined in a study of T cells after yellow fever vaccination. Study-level points and caveats: Only a minor proportion of clonotypes was detected across both CD4 and CD8 compartments.

This clonotype was observed many times. Its specificity is unknown. TCRdb fed the 5' RACE reads into MiXCR, producing one record per CDR3 protein. The sample yields some 300,000 distinct CDR3 sequences, approximately 3.8% seen once. The CDR3 runs to 13 residues. CDR1 SGHAT and CDR2 FQNNGV come from the germline V gene. Between the trimmed V and J ends, which lost 0 bases and 7 bases, there was a span of 8 bases. The TCR was taken from a man aged 18 to 30 who received the YFV17D yellow fever vaccine. Source: PBMCs, taken on the day of the yellow fever booster vaccination. The chain couples TRBV11-2 to TRBJ2-3; D not resolved. The CDR3 loop reads CASSLDLANTQYF. In DNA form, the CDR3 reads TGTGCCAGCAGCTTAGATCTCGCCAATACGCAGTATTTT.